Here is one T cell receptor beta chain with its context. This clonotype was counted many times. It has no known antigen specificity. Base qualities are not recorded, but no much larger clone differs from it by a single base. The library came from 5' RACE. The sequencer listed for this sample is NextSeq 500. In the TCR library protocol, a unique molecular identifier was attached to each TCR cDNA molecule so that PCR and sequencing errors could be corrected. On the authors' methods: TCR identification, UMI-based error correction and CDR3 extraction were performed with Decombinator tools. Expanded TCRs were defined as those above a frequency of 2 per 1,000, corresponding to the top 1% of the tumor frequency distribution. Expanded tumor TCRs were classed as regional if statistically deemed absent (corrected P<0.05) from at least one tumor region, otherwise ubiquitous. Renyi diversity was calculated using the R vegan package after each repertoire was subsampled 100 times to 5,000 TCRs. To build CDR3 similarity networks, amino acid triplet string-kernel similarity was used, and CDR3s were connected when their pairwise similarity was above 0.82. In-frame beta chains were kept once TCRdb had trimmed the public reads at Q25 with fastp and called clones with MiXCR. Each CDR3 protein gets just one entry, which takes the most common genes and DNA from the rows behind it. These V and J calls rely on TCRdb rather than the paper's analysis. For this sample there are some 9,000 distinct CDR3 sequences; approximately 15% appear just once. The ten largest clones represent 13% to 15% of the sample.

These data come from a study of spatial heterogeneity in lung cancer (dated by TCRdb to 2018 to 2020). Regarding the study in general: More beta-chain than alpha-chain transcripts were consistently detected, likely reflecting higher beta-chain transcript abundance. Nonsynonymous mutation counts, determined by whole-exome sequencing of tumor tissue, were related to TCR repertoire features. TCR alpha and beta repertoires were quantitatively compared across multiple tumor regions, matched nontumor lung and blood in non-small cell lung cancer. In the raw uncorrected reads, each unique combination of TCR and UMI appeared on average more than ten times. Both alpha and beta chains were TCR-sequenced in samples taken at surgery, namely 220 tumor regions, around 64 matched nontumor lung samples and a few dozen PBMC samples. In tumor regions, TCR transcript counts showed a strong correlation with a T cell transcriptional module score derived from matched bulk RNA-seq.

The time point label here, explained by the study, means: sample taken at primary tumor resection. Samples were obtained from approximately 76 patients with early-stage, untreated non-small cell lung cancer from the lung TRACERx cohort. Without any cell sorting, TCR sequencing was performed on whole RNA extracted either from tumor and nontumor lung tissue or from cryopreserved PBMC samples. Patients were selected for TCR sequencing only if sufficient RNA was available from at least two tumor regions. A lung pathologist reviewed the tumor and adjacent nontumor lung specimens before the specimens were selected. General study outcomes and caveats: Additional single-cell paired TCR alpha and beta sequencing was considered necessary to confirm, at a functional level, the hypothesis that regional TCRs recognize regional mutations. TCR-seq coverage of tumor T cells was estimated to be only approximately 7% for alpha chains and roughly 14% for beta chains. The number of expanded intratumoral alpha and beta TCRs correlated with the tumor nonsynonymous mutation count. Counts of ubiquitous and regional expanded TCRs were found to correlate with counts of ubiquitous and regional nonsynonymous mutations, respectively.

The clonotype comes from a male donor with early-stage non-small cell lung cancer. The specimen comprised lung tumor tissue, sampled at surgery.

The CDR3 corresponds to CASSIVGPPSYNEQFF. The DNA sequence is TGTGCCAGTAGTATAGTGGGACCCCCTTCCTACAATGAGCAGTTCTTC. The rearrangement joined TRBV19 to TRBJ2-1; the D segment is perhaps TRBD1 or TRBD2, each sharing 5 matched bases. CDR1 is given as LNHDA and CDR2 as SQIVND, both from the germline V gene (reference sequence). The CDR3 covers 16 residues, taking in both the cysteine and the phenylalanine. The entry retains the CDR3 DNA only, 48 bases that are in frame from base 1. Trimming removed 1 base from V and 1 base from J, leaving 11 bases between the germline ends.